These T cell receptor beta chains were read from a single sample in a study of T cell repertoires in cytomegalovirus infection. No antigens are known for them. TCRdb processed the reads anew with MiXCR; each CDR3 protein has one entry. This sample has 650,000 to 850,000 distinct CDR3 sequences, with 25% to 35% found just once. Sequenced material: cultured CD8+ T cells from PBMCs, taken from culture after CMV antigen stimulation. These receptors were obtained from a human donor in good health (CMV status not recorded). Some clones in this sample may be carry-over from other donors' samples. Each CDR3 is given with its conserved first and last residue. The order of the fields is V gene, clone size, J gene, D gene, CDR3 DNA, CDR3 protein. A D gene is named only where the DNA matches it firmly. Clone size is given for some rows only: seen once, a few or many times, or a class if the clone is expanded.

>TRBV10-3|-|TRBJ2-3|TRBD1
TGTGCCATCACCCCGGGACAGGGGGAGAGTACGCAGTATTTT
CAITPGQGESTQYF
>TRBV10-3|-|TRBJ1-1|TRBD1
TGTGCCATCAGGGTTACAGGGGGCGGGGTAGACACTGAAGCTTTCTTT
CAIRVTGGGVDTEAFF
>TRBV6-2/TRBV6-3|-|TRBJ2-4|-
TGTGCCAGCACCACGGGCCCGAAAAACATTCAGTACTTC
CASTTGPKNIQYF
>TRBV5-6|few|TRBJ1-5|-
TGTGCCAGCAGCTTGGCGAGCAGGGGCCAGCCCCAGCATTTT
CASSLASRGQPQHF
>TRBV19|few|TRBJ1-2|-
TGTGCCAGTAGTATTCCACCCCCGCCCGACAGGAACTATGGCTACACCTTC
CASSIPPPPDRNYGYTF
>TRBV7-6|many|TRBJ2-3|-
TGTGCCAGCAGCAAGGGGGGCCCAGATACGCAGTATTTT
CASSKGGPDTQYF
>TRBV5-1|-|TRBJ2-1|TRBD2
TGCGCCAGCAGCTCAGAACTAGCGGGTTCCTCCTACAATGAGCAGTTCTTC
CASSSELAGSSYNEQFF
>TRBV7-3|many|TRBJ1-1|-
TGTGCCAGCAGCTTAGGGACCAGGAACACTGAAGCTTTCTTT
CASSLGTRNTEAFF
>TRBV7-2|-|TRBJ2-7|-
TGTGCCAGCAGCTTAGAGGCCGAGCAGTACTTC
CASSLEAEQYF
>TRBV27|many|TRBJ1-6|-
TGTGCCAGCAGTCCCAGGGGATATAATTCACCCCTCCACTTT
CASSPRGYNSPLHF
>TRBV20-1|-|TRBJ1-4|TRBD1
TGCAGTGCCAGGGCCAGGGGGGGCACTAATGAAAAACTGTTTTTT
CSARARGGTNEKLFF
>TRBV6-2/TRBV6-3|few|TRBJ2-7|-
TGTGCCAGCAGTTACGGGGGCGGTCTTAATACCTTCTACGAGCAGTACTTC
CASSYGGGLNTFYEQYF
>TRBV2|-|TRBJ2-7|TRBD2
TGTGCCAGCAGCGGACTAGAGTACGAGCAGTACTTC
CASSGLEYEQYF
>TRBV2|few|TRBJ2-2|-
TGTGCCAGCAATAAGGGGGGACTGAGCACCGGGGAGCTGTTTTTT
CASNKGGLSTGELFF
>TRBV18|-|TRBJ2-4|-
TGTGCCAGCTCATCGGTTGAGACTAGAGGCATTCAGTACTTC
CASSSVETRGIQYF
>TRBV6-5|-|TRBJ2-2|-
TGTGCCAGCAGTCCACTAGTCCTCCGCGGCACCGGGGAGCTGTTTTTT
CASSPLVLRGTGELFF
>TRBV19|-|TRBJ2-1|TRBD1
TGTGCCAGTAGTATTGGGACAGGGGAGTACAATGAGCTGTTCTTC
CASSIGTGEYNELFF
>TRBV12-3/TRBV12-4|few|TRBJ1-1|-
TGTGCCAGCAGTTTAGATCTAGGACACAGGTTCTGGAACACTGAAGCTTTCTTT
CASSLDLGHRFWNTEAFF
>TRBV18|-|TRBJ2-7|-
TGTGCCAGCTCACCATTTGGGATGGACGGTACCTACGAGCAGTACTTC
CASSPFGMDGTYEQYF
>TRBV6-6|-|TRBJ1-4|-
TGTGCCAGCAGCCATTACGAGGGGGGAGGAGGAGAAAAACTGTTTTTT
CASSHYEGGGGEKLFF
>TRBV27|-|TRBJ2-3|-
TGTGCCAGCAGTTCACAGGGAGGCGCAGATACGCAGTATTTT
CASSSQGGADTQYF
>TRBV27|-|TRBJ2-1|-
TGTGCCAGCAGGCCCTATCTCGCCAGGGGCGCCGGGGAGCAGTTCTTC
CASRPYLARGAGEQFF
>TRBV12-3/TRBV12-4|few|TRBJ2-2|TRBD2
TGTGCCAGCACCGCGGCAGGGAGGGACACCGGGGAGCTGTTTTTT
CASTAAGRDTGELFF
>TRBV6-2/TRBV6-3|few|TRBJ2-6|TRBD1
TGTGCCAGCAGTCTCCCCCACTGGACAGGGACTTCCTCTGGGGCCAACGTCCTGACTTTC
CASSLPHWTGTSSGANVLTF
>TRBV7-9|-|TRBJ2-7|-
TGTGCCAGCAGCTTCGACAGAGCTCAGCAGTACTTC
CASSFDRAQQYF
>TRBV12-3/TRBV12-4|many|TRBJ1-5|-
TGTGCCAGCAGTCCCACACTTTATAGCAATCAGCCCCAGCATTTT
CASSPTLYSNQPQHF
>TRBV10-3|few|TRBJ2-6|-
TGTGCCATCAAAACCGCCGTGACAGGAGGATCGAGCTTCTCTGGGGCCAACGTCCTGACTTTC
CAIKTAVTGGSSFSGANVLTF
>TRBV15|-|TRBJ2-5|TRBD2
TGTGCCACCAGCAGAGGGTTAGCGGGGCCCTTCCAAGAGACCCAGTACTTC
CATSRGLAGPFQETQYF
>TRBV5-1|-|TRBJ2-7|-
TGCGCCAGCAGTTTTGACACCCCTGAGGAGCAGTACTTC
CASSFDTPEEQYF
>TRBV4-3|-|TRBJ2-1|TRBD1
TGCGCCAGCAGCCAAGATCTACAGGGGGCTCAGCAGTTCTTC
CASSQDLQGAQQFF
>TRBV19|-|TRBJ1-1|TRBD1
TGTGCCAGTAGTATCAGGGGGCGGATGAACACTGAAGCTTTCTTT
CASSIRGRMNTEAFF
>TRBV4-1|-|TRBJ2-1|TRBD1
TGCGCCAGCAGCCAAGAGGTTTGGGACAGGAGTTGGTTCTTC
CASSQEVWDRSWFF
>TRBV7-9|-|TRBJ2-2|TRBD2
TGTGACAGCAACGCGGGGGGATTTGGGGTCGACACCGGGGAGCTGTTTTTT
CDSNAGGFGVDTGELFF